A selection of T cell receptor beta chains follows, all from one sample in a study of blood T cell repertoires in COVID-19. Profiling relied on immunoSEQ multiplex PCR, and the TCRdb table lists in-frame clones only, not all of them. The data show under 450,000 clones, 75% to 90% seen once. The specimen sequenced was peripheral blood. The receptors here all came from a woman aged 60-75 years with COVID-19, enrolled during active disease. Both conserved end residues are part of each CDR3. D genes are given only for firm matches. Not every row has a clone size; where given, it reads once, few, many or a size class.

CDR3 length,D gene,J gene,clone size,V gene,CDR3 DNA,CDR3 protein
11,TRBD1,TRBJ1-2,-,TRBV12-3/TRBV12-4,TGTGCCAGCAGAGGGACAGGCGGCTACACCTTC,CASRGTGGYTF
13,-,TRBJ2-5,-,TRBV6-5,TGTGCCAGCCTTAAAGGAGGGGGGGGGACCCAGTACTTC,CASLKGGGGTQYF
13,-,TRBJ2-1,-,TRBV9,TGTGCCAGCAGCGTAGCCCGGGGAAATGAGCAGTTCTTC,CASSVARGNEQFF
14,-,TRBJ1-1,once,TRBV6-5,TGTGCCACGCGAACACCAGGGGTAGAAACTGAAGCTTTCTTT,CATRTPGVETEAFF
16,-,TRBJ2-3,-,TRBV20-1,TGCAGTGCTAGTGGTGGACTCCAGGAGACGACAGATACGCAGTATTTT,CSASGGLQETTDTQYF
13,-,TRBJ1-1,-,TRBV29-1,TGCAGCGTTCGGAGGGGGGGTGGCACTGAAGCTTTCTTT,CSVRRGGGTEAFF
15,-,TRBJ2-6,-,TRBV10-3,TGTGCCATCAGTGATATTAGTTCTGGGGCCAACGTCCTGACTTTC,CAISDISSGANVLTF
13,-,TRBJ2-3,-,TRBV5-1,TGCGCCAGCTACTCGGGGAGAACAGATACGCAGTATTTT,CASYSGRTDTQYF
11,-,TRBJ2-3,-,TRBV18,TGTGCCAGCTCAGAGAAAGATACGCAGTATTTT,CASSEKDTQYF
23,TRBD2,TRBJ2-3,-,TRBV4-2,TGTGCCAGCAGCCAAGTTTTGAACCAGGGACTAGCGGGGGGTTACGCGGCGGCAGATACGCAGTATTTT,CASSQVLNQGLAGGYAAADTQYF
16,TRBD1,TRBJ2-1,-,TRBV5-1,TGCGCCAGCAGCCCCGGGACAGGGGGCTTCGTTGCTGAGCAGTTCTTC,CASSPGTGGFVAEQFF
18,TRBD2,TRBJ2-3,-,TRBV15,TGTGCCACCAGCAGAGATCCTCTACTAGCGTTAGGCCCAGATACGCAGTATTTT,CATSRDPLLALGPDTQYF